This entry concerns a single T cell receptor beta chain. The antigen remains undetermined. The PCR contained 60 Vbeta and 13 Jbeta primers. TCRdb's copy holds only in-frame clones and misses some; the assay was immunoSEQ multiplex PCR. This repertoire shows over 110,000 clones, about three quarters found once; its top ten account for roughly 1.3%. Germline assignment: CDR1 SNHLY and CDR2 FYNNEI. The CDR3 has 16 amino acids. The V and J ends lost 1 base and 5 bases, in that order; junction bases with no gene match: 5. This record belongs to a study of cytomegalovirus exposure and HLA in healthy donors. Points from the study as a whole: A later analysis showed TCR association rates differing by HLA locus, peaking at DRB1 and lowest at HLA-C.

The gene calls are TRBV2 and TRBJ1-2; 12 nucleotides match TRBD1. This TCR was recovered from a woman aged 40 to 50 in good health and CMV-seronegative. Source material: PBMCs. The CDR3 nucleotides read TGTGCCAGCAGTGAAGGCGGGACAGGGGGCGCGTATGGCTACACCTTC. Translating gives CASSEGGTGGAYGYTF.